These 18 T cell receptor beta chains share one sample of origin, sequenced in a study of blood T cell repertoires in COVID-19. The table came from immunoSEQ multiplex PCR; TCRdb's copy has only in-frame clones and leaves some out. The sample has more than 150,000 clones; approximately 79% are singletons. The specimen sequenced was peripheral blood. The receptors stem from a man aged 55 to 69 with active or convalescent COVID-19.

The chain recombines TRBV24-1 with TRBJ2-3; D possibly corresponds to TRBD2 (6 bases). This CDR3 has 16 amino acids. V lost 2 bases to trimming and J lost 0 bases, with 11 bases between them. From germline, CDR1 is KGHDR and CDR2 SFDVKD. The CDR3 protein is CATSDSGVFSTDTQYF. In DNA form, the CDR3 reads TGTGCCACCAGTGATTCGGGGGTCTTTAGCACAGATACGCAGTATTTT.

The CDR3 bases are TGCGCCAGCAGCGACTTAGGTCAGAGCACAGATACGCAGTATTTT. Encoded protein: CASSDLGQSTDTQYF. This chain connects TRBV4-1 to TRBJ2-3; D ambiguous. The CDR3 length is 15 residues. CDR1 and CDR2 from the germline V gene are MGHRA and YSYEKL. The germline V and J ends were trimmed by 5 bases and 0 bases, with 12 bases remaining between them.

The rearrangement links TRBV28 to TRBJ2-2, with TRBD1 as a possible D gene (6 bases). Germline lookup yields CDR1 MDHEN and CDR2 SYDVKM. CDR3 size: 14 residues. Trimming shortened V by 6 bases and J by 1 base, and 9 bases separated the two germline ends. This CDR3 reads CASRLQGNTGELFF. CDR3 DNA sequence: TGTGCCAGCAGACTACAGGGGAACACCGGGGAGCTGTTTTTT.

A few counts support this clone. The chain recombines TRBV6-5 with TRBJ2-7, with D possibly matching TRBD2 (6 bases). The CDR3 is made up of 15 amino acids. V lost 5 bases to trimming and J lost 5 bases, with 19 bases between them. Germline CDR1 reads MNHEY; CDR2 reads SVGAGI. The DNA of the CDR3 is TGTGCCAGCAGTAAGGAGGCGGGACTTCTGAACGAGCAGTACTTC. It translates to CASSKEAGLLNEQYF.

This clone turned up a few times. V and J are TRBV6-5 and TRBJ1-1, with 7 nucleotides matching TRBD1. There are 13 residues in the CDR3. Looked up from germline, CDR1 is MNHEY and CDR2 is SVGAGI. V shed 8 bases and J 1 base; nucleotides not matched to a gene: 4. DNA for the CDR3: TGTGCCAGCTCCGGGACAGCGAACACTGAAGCTTTCTTT. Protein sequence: CASSGTANTEAFF.

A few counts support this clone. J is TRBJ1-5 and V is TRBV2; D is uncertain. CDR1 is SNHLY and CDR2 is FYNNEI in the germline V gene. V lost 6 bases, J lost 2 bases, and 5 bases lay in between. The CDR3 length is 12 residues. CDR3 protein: CASRRGNQPQHF. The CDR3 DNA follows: TGTGCCAGCAGGAGGGGCAATCAGCCCCAGCATTTT.

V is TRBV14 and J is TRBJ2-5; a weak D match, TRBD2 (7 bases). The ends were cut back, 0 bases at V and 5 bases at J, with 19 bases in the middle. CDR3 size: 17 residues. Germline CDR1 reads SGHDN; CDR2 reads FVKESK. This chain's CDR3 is CASSQDSGFGGLETQYF. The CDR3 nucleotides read TGTGCCAGCAGCCAAGATAGCGGGTTCGGGGGCTTGGAGACCCAGTACTTC.

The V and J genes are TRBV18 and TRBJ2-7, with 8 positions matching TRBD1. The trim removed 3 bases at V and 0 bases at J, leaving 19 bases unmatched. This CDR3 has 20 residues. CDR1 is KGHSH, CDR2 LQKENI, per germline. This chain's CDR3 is CASSPIAGGGPPPSSYEQYF. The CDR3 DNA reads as TGTGCCAGCTCACCGATCGCAGGGGGCGGGCCCCCTCCGAGCTCCTACGAGCAGTACTTC.

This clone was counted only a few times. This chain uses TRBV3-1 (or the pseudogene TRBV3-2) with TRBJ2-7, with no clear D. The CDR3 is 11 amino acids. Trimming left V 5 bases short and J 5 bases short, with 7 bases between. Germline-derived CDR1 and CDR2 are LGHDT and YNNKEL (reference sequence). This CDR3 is CASSYEDEQYF. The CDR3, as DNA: TGTGCCAGCAGCTATGAGGACGAGCAGTACTTC.

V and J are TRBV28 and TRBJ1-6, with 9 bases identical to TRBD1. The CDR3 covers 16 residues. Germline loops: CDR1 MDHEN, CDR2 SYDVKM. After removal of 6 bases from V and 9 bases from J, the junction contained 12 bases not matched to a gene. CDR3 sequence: CASSRTPGQGTSPLHF. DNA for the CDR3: TGTGCCAGCAGCCGCACTCCGGGACAGGGAACTTCACCCCTCCACTTT. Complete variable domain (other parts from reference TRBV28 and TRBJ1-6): DVKVTQSSRYLVKRTGEKVFLECVQDMDHENMFWYRQDPGLGLRLIYFSYDVKMKEKGDIPEGYSVSREKKERFSLILESASTNQTSMYLCASSRTPGQGTSPLHFGNGTRLTVT.

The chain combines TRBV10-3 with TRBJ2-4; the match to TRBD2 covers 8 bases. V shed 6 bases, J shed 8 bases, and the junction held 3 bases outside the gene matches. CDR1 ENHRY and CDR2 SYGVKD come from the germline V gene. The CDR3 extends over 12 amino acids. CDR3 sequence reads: CAISGRGDIQYF. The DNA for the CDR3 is TGTGCCATCAGCGGGCGGGGGGACATTCAGTACTTC.

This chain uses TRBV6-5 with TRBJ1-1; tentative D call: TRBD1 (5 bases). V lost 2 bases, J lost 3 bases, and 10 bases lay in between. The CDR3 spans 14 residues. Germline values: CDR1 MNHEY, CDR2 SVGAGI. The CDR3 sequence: CASSYGRADTEAFF. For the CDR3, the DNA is TGTGCCAGCAGTTACGGCAGGGCGGACACTGAAGCTTTCTTT.

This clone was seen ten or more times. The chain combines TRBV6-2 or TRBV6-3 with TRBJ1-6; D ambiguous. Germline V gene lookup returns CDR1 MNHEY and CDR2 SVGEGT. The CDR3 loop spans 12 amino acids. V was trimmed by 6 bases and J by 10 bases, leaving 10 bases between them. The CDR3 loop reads CASSRGESPLHF. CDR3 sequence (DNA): TGTGCCAGCAGCCGTGGAGAATCACCCCTCCACTTT.

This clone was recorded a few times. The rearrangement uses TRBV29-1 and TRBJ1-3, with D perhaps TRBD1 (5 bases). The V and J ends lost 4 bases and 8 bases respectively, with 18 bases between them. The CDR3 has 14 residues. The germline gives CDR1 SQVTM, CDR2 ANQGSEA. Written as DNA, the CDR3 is TGCAGCGTTGTCCTTTCGTCAGGGTTGCACACCATATATTTT. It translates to CSVVLSSGLHTIYF.

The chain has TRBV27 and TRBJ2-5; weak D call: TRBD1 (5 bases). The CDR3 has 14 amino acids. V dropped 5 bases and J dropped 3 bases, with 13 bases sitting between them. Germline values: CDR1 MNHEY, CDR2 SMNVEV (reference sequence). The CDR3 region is CASSLRDTKETQYF. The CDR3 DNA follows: TGTGCCAGCAGTCTCAGGGATACCAAAGAGACCCAGTACTTC.

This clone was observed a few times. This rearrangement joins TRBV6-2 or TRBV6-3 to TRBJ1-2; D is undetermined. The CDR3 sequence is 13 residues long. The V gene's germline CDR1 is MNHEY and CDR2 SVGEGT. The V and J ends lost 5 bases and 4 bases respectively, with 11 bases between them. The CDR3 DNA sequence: TGTGCCAGCAGTCCGAGGGCCATCTATGGCTACACCTTC. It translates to CASSPRAIYGYTF.

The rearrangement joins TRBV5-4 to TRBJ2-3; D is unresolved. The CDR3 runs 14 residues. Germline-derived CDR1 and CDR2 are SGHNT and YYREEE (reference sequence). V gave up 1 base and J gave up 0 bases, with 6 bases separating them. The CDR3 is CASSLTRSTDTQYF. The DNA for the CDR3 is TGTGCCAGCAGCTTGACCCGGAGCACAGATACGCAGTATTTT.

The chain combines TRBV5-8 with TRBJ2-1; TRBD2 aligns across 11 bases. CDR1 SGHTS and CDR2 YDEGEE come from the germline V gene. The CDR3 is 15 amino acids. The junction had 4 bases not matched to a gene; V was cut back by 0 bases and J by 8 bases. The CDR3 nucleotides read TGTGCCAGCAGCTTGGTGACTAGCGGGATCGATGAGCAGTTCTTC. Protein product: CASSLVTSGIDEQFF.